This T cell receptor (beta chain) was sequenced in a study of OX40 agonist ivuxolimab in advanced cancers. Some clones are missing from TCRdb's copy, which holds only in-frame ones; the method was immunoSEQ multiplex PCR. The repertoire holds approximately 49,000 clones, with about four fifths as singletons. The TCR originated in an adult with an advanced solid tumor such as melanoma, head and neck, liver or kidney cancer. The sample was CD4+ or CD8+ T cells sorted from blood, taken in a trial of the OX40 agonist ivuxolimab.

In DNA form, the CDR3 reads TGTGCCAGCAGCGTAGATGTGAGCTCCTACGAGCAGTACTTC. It codes for CASSVDVSSYEQYF. The rearrangement uses TRBV9 and TRBJ2-7, with no clear D. Deletions cut 0 bases from V and 0 bases from J, with 7 bases between. Germline V gene lookup returns CDR1 SGDLS and CDR2 YYNGEE. CDR3 length: 14 residues.